The source of this T cell receptor beta chain is a study of blood T cell repertoires in COVID-19. About the research overall: There were acute and convalescent COVID-19 samples, and they came from the United States, Italy and Spain.

The Seattle site enrolled patients during active infection and followed them longitudinally. Germline CDR1 and CDR2: SGHAT and FQNNGV. The CDR3 consists of 17 residues. V dropped 5 bases and J dropped 0 bases, with 17 bases sitting between them. Source study methods: Scientists estimated how many nucleated cells there were by amplifying reference gene primers. Using immunoSEQ multiplex PCR, the repertoire was profiled, and TCRdb retains in-frame clones only, with some absent. That table supplies the V and J calls and clone size; D and trimming were determined from the DNA. The sample carries 60,000 or so clones, about 80% recorded once.

This TCR came from a man aged 25 to 40 with COVID-19, enrolled during active disease. The genes are TRBV11-2 and TRBJ1-3; D may be TRBD1 (6 bases). Material: peripheral blood. The CDR3: CASSPLRGGFSGNTIYF. The DNA for the CDR3 is TGTGCCAGCAGCCCACTTCGTGGGGGCTTCTCTGGAAACACCATATATTTT.